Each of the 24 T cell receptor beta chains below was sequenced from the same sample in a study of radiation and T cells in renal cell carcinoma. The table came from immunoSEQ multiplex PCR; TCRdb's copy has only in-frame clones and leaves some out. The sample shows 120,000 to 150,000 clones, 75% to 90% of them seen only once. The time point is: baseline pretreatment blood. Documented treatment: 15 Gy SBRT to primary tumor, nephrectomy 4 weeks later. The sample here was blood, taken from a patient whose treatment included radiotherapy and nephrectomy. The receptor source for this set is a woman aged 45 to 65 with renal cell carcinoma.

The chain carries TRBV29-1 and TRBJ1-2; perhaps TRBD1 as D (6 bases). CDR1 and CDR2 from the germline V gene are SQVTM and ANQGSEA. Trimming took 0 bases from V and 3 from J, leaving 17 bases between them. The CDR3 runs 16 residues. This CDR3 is CSVEDAPPGGDYGYTF. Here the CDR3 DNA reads TGCAGCGTTGAAGATGCTCCGCCGGGGGGCGACTATGGCTACACCTTC.

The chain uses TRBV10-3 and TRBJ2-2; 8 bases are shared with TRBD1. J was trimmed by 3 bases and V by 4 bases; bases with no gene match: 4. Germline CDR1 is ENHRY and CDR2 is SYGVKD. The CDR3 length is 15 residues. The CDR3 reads CAISAGTGDTGELFF. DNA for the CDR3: TGTGCCATCAGTGCTGGGACAGGTGACACCGGGGAGCTGTTTTTT.

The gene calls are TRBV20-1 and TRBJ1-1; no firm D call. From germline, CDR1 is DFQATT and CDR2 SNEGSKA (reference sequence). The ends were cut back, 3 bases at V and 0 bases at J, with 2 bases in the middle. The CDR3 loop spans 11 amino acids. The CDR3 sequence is CSASVNTEAFF. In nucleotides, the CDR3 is TGCAGTGCTAGTGTGAACACTGAAGCTTTCTTT.

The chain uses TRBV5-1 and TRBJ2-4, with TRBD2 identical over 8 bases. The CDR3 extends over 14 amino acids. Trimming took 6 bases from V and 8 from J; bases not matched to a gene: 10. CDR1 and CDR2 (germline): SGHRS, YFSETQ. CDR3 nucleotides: TGCGCCAGCACCCAGGGACTAGATGGAGACATTCAGTACTTC. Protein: CASTQGLDGDIQYF.

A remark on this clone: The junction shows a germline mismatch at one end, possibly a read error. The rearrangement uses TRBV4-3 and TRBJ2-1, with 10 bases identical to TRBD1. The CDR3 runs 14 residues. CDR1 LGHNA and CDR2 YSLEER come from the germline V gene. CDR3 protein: CASSQVSGTGEPFF. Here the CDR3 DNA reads TGCGCCAGCAGCCAAGTGTCCGGGACAGGGGAGCCGTTCTTC.

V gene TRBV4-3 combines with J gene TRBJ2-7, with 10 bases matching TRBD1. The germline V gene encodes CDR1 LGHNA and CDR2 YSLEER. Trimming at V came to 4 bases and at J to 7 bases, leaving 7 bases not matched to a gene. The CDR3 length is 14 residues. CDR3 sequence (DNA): TGCGCCAGCAGCCCGGGACAGGGGTTGGGGGAGCAGTACTTC. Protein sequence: CASSPGQGLGEQYF.

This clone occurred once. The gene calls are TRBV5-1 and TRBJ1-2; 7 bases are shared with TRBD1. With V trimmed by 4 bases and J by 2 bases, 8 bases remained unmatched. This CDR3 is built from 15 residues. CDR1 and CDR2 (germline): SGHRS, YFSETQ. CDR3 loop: CASSPHMTGNYGYTF. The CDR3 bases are TGCGCCAGCAGCCCGCACATGACAGGGAACTATGGCTACACCTTC.

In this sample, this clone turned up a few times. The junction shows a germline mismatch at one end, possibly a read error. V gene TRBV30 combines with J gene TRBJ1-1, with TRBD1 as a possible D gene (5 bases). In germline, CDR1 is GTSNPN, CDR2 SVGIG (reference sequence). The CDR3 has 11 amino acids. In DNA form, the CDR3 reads TGTGCCTGGAGTCGACAGTCACTGGCGTTATTT. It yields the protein CAWSRQSLALF.

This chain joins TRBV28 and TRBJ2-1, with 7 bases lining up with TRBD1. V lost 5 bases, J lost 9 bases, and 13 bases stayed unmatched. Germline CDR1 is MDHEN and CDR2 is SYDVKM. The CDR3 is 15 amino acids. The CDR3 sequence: CASSLHRGGSGEQFF. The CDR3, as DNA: TGTGCCAGCAGTCTGCACAGGGGTGGGTCGGGTGAGCAGTTCTTC. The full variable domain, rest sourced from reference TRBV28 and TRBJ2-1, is DVKVTQSSRYLVKRTGEKVFLECVQDMDHENMFWYRQDPGLGLRLIYFSYDVKMKEKGDIPEGYSVSREKKERFSLILESASTNQTSMYLCASSLHRGGSGEQFFGPGTRLTVL.

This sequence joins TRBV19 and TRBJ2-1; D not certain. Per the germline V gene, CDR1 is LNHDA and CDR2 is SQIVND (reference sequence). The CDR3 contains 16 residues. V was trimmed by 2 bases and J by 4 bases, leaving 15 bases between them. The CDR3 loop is CASSISSDNSYNEQFF. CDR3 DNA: TGTGCCAGTAGTATATCTTCCGACAACTCTTACAATGAGCAGTTCTTC.

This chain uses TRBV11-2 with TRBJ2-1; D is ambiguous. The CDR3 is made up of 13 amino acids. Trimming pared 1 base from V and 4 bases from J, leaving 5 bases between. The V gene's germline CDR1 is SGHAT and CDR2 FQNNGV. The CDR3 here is CASSLVLYNEQFF. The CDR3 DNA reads TGTGCCAGCAGCTTAGTCCTGTACAATGAGCAGTTCTTC.

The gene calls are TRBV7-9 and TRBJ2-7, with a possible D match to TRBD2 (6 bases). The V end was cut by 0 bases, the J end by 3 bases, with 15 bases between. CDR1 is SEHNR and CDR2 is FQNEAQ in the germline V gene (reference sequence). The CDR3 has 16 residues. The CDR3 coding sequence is TGTGCCAGCAGCTTAGCGTTGGCGGGGTACGTCTACGAGCAGTACTTC. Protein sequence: CASSLALAGYVYEQYF.

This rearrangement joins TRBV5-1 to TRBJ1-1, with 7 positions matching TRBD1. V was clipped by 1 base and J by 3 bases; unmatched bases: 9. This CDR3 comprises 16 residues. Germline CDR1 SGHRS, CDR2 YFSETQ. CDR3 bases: TGCGCCAGCAGCTTGACAGGGGCGGATTGGGACACTGAAGCTTTCTTT. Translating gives CASSLTGADWDTEAFF.

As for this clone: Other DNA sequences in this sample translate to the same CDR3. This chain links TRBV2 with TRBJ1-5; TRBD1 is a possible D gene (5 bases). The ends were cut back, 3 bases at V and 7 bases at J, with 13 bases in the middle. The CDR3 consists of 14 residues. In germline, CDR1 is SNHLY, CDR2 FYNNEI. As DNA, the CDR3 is TGTGCCAGCAGTGACAGAGGGGTCGGACAGCCCCAGCATTTT. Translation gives CASSDRGVGQPQHF.

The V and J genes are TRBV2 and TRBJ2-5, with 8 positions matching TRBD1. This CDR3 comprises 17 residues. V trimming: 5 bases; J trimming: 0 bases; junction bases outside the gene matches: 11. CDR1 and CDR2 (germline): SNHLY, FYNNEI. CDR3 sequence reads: CASSTGQGAMYQETQYF. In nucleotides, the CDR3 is TGTGCCAGCAGTACTGGCCAGGGGGCCATGTACCAAGAGACCCAGTACTTC.

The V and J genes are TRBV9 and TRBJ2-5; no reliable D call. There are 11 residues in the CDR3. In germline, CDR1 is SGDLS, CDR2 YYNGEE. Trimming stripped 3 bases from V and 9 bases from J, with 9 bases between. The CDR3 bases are TGTGCCAGCAGCGCCGCTGGGTCCCAGTACTTC. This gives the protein CASSAAGSQYF.

CDR3 region: CASSQDGREGVYEQYF. CDR3 DNA: TGCGCCAGCAGCCAAGATGGGCGGGAGGGCGTGTACGAGCAGTACTTC. The V call is TRBV4-1, the J call TRBJ2-7, with 9 bases fitting TRBD2. V lost 0 bases, J lost 4 bases, and 7 bases stayed unmatched. CDR3 length: 16 amino acids. CDR1 MGHRA and CDR2 YSYEKL come from the germline V gene.

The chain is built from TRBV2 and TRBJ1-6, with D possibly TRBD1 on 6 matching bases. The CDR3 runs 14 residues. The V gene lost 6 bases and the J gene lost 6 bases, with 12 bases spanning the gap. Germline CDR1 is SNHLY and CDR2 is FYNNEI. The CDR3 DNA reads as TGTGCCAGCAGCTTGGACAGCTTTAATTCACCCCTCCACTTT. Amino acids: CASSLDSFNSPLHF.

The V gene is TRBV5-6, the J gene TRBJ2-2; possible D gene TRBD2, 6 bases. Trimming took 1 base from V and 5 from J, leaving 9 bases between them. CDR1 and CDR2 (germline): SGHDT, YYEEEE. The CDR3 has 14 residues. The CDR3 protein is CASSLFGRTGELFF. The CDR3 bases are TGTGCCAGCAGCTTGTTTGGGAGGACCGGGGAGCTGTTTTTT.

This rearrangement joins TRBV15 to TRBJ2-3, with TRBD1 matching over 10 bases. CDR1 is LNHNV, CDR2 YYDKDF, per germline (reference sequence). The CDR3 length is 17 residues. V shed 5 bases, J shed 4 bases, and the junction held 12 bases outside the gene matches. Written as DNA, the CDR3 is TGTGCCACCAGCCTCGAGATTGGACAGGGGGAGGCAGATACGCAGTATTTT. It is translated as CATSLEIGQGEADTQYF.

The DNA of the CDR3 is TGTGCCAGCATCGCCGGTAGCAATCAGCCCCAGCATTTT. This codes for CASIAGSNQPQHF. This chain connects TRBV28 to TRBJ1-5, with D uncertain. V shed 7 bases and J shed 0 bases, with 7 bases lying between them. This CDR3 spans 13 amino acids. Germline CDR1 MDHEN, CDR2 SYDVKM. Filled out from reference TRBV28 and TRBJ1-5, the complete variable domain reads DVKVTQSSRYLVKRTGEKVFLECVQDMDHENMFWYRQDPGLGLRLIYFSYDVKMKEKGDIPEGYSVSREKKERFSLILESASTNQTSMYLCASIAGSNQPQHFGDGTRLSIL.

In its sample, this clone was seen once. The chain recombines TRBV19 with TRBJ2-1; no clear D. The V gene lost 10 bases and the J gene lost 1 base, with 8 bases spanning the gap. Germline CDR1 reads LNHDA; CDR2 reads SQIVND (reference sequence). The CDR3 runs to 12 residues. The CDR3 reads CATRRSYNEQFF. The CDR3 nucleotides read TGTGCCACCCGCAGGTCCTACAATGAGCAGTTCTTC.

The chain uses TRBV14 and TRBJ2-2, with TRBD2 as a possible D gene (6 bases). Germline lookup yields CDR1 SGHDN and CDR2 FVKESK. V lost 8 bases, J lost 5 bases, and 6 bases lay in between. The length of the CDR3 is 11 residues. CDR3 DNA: TGTGCCAGCGGGAGGACCGGGGAGCTGTTTTTT. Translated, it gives CASGRTGELFF.

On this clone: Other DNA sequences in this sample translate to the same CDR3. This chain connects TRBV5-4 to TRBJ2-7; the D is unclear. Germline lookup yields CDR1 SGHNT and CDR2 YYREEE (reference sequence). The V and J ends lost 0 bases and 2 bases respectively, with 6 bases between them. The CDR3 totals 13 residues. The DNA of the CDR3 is TGTGCCAGCAGCTTGGGCCGAACCTACGAGCAGTACTTC. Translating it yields CASSLGRTYEQYF. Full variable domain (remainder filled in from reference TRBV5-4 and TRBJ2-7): ETGVTQSPTHLIKTRGQQVTLRCSSQSGHNTVSWYQQALGQGPQFIFQYYREEENGRGNFPPRFSGLQFPNYSSELNVNALELDDSALYLCASSLGRTYEQYFGPGTRLTVT.